This T cell receptor beta chain was identified during a study of cytomegalovirus exposure and HLA in healthy donors. Study results and caveats: Researchers had no immune exposure information except CMV serostatus available. Sequencing probably produced one cluster of sequence variants that were highly shared.

PCR was performed using 60 Vbeta and 13 Jbeta primers. This table comes from immunoSEQ multiplex PCR, and its TCRdb copy is limited to in-frame clones, with some not included. The repertoire includes some 140,000 clones, approximately 80% of them detected once, and 2.5% to 4% sits in the top ten. Trimming took off 0 bases at V and 2 bases at J, with 7 bases between the two ends. CDR1 is SGHRS and CDR2 is YFSETQ in the germline V gene. The CDR3 covers 14 residues. Comment on this clone: Its antigen is unidentified.

The source of this sequence is a man aged 40-55 years in good health and CMV-seronegative. The V call is TRBV5-1, the J call TRBJ2-3, with D unclear. The sequenced sample consisted of PBMCs. CDR3 DNA: TGCGCCAGCAGCTTGGGTCAGGACACAGATACGCAGTATTTT. It yields the protein CASSLGQDTDTQYF.